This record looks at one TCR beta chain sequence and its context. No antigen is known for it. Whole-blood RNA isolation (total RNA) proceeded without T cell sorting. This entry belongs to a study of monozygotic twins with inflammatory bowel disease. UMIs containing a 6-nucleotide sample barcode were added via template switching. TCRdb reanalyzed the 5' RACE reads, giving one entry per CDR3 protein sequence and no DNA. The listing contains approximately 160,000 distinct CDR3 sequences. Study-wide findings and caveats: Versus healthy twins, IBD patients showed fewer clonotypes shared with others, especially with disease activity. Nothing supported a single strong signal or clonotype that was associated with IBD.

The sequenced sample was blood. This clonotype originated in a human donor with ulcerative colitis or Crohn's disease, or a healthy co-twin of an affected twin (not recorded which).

The CDR3 protein is CASSWTGLSNQPQHF. V is TRBV5-1 and J is TRBJ1-5; TCRdb's D gene call, TRBD1, goes unchecked for lack of DNA. Germline V CDR1 and CDR2: SGHRS, YFSETQ. The CDR3 has 15 residues.